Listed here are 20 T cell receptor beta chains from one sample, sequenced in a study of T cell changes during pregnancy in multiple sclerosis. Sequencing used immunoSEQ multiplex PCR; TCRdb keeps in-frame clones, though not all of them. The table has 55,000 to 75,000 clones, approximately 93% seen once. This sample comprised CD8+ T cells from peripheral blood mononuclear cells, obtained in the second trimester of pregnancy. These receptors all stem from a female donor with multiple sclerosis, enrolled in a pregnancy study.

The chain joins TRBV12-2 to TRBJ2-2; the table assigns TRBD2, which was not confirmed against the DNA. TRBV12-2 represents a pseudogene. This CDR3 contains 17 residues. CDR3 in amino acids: CASRLRVVAGVAGELFF. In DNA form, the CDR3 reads TGTGCAAGTCGCTTGAGGGTGGTAGCGGGAGTTGCCGGGGAGCTGTTTTTT.

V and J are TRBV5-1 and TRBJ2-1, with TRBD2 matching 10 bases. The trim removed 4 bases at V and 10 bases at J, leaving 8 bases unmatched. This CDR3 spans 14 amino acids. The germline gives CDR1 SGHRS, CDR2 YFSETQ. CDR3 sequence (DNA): TGCGCCAGCAGCCCAGGGACTAGCGTTGGGGAGCAGTTCTTC. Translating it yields CASSPGTSVGEQFF.

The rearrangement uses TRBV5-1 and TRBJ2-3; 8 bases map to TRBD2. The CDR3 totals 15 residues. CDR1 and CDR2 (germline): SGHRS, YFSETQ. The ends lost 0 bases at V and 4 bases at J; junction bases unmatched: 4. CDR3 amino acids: CASSLAAAGADTQYF. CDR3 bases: TGCGCCAGCAGCTTGGCCGCAGCGGGAGCAGATACGCAGTATTTT.

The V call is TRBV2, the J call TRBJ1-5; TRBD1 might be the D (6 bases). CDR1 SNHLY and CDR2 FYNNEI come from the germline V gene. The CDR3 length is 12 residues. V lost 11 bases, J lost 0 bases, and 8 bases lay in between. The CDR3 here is CAEGVSNQPQHF. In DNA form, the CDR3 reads TGTGCCGAGGGGGTTAGCAATCAGCCCCAGCATTTT. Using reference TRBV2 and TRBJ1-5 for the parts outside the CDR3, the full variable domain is EPEVTQTPSHQVTQMGQEVILRCVPISNHLYFYWYRQILGQKVEFLVSFYNNEISEKSEIFDDQFSVERPDGSNFTLKIRSTKLEDSAMYFCAEGVSNQPQHFGDGTRLSIL.

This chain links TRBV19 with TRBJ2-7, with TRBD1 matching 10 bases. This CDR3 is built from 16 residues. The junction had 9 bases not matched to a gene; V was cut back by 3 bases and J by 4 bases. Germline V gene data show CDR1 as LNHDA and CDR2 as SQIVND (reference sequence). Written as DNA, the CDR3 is TGTGCCAGTAGTATCCCCGCCGGGACAGGGGTTTACGAGCAGTACTTC. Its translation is CASSIPAGTGVYEQYF.

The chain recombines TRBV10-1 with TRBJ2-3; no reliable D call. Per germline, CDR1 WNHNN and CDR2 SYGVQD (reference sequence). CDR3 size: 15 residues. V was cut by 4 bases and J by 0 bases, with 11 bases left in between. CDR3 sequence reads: CASSAAEFSTDTQYF. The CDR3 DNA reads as TGCGCCAGCAGTGCGGCGGAGTTTAGCACAGATACGCAGTATTTT.

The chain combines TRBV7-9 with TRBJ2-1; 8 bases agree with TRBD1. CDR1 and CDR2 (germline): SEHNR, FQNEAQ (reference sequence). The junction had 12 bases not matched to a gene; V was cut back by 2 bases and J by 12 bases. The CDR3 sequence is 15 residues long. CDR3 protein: CASSLMDRALFGQFF. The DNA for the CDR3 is TGTGCCAGCAGCTTAATGGACAGGGCTTTGTTTGGGCAGTTCTTC.

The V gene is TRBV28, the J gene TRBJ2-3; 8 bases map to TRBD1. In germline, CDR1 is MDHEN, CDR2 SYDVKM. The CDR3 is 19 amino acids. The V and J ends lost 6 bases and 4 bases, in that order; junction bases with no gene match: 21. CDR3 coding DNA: TGTGCCAGCAGACCCGGACAGGGCACACTAAACAATGAGGCAGATACGCAGTATTTT. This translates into CASRPGQGTLNNEADTQYF.

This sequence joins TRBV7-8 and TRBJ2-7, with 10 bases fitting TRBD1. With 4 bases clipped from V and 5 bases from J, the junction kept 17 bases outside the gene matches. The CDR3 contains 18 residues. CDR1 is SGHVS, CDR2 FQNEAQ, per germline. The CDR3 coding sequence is TGTGCCAGCAGCTCGAAGGATGGCCTCAGGACAGGGGGGAACGAGCAGTACTTC. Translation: CASSSKDGLRTGGNEQYF.

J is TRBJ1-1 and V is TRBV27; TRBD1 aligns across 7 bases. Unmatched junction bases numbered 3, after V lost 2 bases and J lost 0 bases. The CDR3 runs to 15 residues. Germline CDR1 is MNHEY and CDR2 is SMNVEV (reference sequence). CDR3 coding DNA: TGTGCCAGCAGTTTAGTAGGGACAGTGAACACTGAAGCTTTCTTT. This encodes CASSLVGTVNTEAFF.

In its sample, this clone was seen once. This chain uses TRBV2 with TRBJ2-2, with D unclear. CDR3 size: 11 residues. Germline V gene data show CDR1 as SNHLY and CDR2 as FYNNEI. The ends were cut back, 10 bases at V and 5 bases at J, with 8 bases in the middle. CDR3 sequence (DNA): TGTGCCACACTAAAAACCGGGGAGCTGTTTTTT. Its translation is CATLKTGELFF.

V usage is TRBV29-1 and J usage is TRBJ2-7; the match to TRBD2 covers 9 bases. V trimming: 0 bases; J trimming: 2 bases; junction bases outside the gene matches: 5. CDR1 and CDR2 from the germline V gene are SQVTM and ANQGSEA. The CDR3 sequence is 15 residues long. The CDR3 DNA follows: TGCAGCGTTGAAGATTGGGCTAGCGGGACCTACGAGCAGTACTTC. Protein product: CSVEDWASGTYEQYF.

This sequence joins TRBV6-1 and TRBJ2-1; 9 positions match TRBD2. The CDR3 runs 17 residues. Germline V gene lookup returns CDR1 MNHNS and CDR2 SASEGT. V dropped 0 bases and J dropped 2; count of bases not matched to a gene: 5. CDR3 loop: CASSEARLAAPYNEQFF. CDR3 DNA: TGTGCCAGCAGTGAAGCGCGACTAGCGGCCCCCTACAATGAGCAGTTCTTC.

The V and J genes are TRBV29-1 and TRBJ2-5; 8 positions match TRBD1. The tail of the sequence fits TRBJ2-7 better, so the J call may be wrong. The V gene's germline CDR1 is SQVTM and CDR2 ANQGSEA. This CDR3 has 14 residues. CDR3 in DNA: TGCAGCGTTGGTGTCAGGGGGCCCACCTACGAGCAGTACTTC. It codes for CSVGVRGPTYEQYF.

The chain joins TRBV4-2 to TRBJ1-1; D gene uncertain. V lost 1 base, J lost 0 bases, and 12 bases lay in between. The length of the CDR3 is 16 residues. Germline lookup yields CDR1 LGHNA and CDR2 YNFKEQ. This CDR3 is CASSQGADDVNTEAFF. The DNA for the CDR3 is TGTGCCAGCAGCCAAGGGGCAGACGACGTGAACACTGAAGCTTTCTTT.

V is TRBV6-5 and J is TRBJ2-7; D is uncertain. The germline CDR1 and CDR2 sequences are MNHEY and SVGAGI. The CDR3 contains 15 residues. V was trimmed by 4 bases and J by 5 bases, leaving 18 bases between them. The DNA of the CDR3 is TGTGCCAGCAGTTTTACCAACCCCCACATCGACGAGCAGTACTTC. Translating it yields CASSFTNPHIDEQYF.

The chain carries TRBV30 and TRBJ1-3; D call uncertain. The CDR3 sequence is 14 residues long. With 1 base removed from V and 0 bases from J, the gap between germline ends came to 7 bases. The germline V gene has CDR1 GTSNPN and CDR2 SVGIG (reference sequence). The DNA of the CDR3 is TGTGCCTGGAGTGCGGGTACCTCTGGAAACACCATATATTTT. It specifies CAWSAGTSGNTIYF.

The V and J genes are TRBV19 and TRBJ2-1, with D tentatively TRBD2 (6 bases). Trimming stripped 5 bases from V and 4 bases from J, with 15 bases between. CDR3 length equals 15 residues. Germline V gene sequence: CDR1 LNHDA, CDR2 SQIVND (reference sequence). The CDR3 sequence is CASSESGSKYNEQFF. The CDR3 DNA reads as TGTGCCAGTAGTGAAAGCGGGTCCAAATACAATGAGCAGTTCTTC.

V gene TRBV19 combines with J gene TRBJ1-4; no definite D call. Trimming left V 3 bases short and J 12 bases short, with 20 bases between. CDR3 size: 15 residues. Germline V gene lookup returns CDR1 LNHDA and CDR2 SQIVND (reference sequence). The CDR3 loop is CASSIVPPLGVELFF. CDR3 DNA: TGTGCCAGTAGTATCGTCCCGCCATTAGGAGTCGAACTGTTTTTT.

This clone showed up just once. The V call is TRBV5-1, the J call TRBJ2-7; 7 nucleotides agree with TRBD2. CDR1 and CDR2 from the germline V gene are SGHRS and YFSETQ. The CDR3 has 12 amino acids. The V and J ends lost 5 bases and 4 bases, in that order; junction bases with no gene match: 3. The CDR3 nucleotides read TGCGCCAGCAGAGGCGGGGGTTACGAGCAGTACTTC. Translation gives CASRGGGYEQYF.